This entry lists 30 T cell receptor beta chains sequenced from one sample in a study of blood T cell repertoires in COVID-19. Sequenced by immunoSEQ multiplex PCR; TCRdb stores in-frame clones only, minus some. The data show nearly 350,000 clones, around 82% seen once. The sequenced material came from peripheral blood. The receptors were sampled from a man in his thirties or forties with active or convalescent COVID-19.

The chain joins TRBV5-1 to TRBJ2-7; 9 nucleotides match TRBD1. The germline V gene encodes CDR1 SGHRS and CDR2 YFSETQ. V trimming: 4 bases; J trimming: 2 bases; junction bases outside the gene matches: 7. The CDR3 is made up of 15 amino acids. The CDR3, as DNA: TGCGCCAGCAGCCCGGGACAGGGAAGGCCCTACGAGCAGTACTTC. It codes for CASSPGQGRPYEQYF.

V is TRBV6-5 and J is TRBJ1-2, with D possibly TRBD1 on 6 matching bases. From germline, CDR1 is MNHEY and CDR2 SVGAGI. Trimming removed 2 bases from V and 4 bases from J, with 14 bases in between. The length of the CDR3 is 15 residues. This CDR3 is CASSYRQGLAYGYTF. CDR3 DNA sequence: TGTGCCAGCAGTTACCGTCAGGGGTTGGCCTATGGCTACACCTTC.

This chain links TRBV6-2 or TRBV6-3 with TRBJ2-7, with 7 bases that match TRBD2. Germline V gene lookup returns CDR1 MNHEY and CDR2 SVGEGT. The J segment lost 4 bases and the V segment lost 6 bases, leaving 12 bases of the junction unmatched. The CDR3 contains 15 residues. The CDR3 loop reads CASSQPPGLQYEQYF. In nucleotides, the CDR3 is TGTGCCAGCAGCCAGCCTCCGGGACTACAGTACGAGCAGTACTTC.

In nucleotides, the CDR3 is TGTGCCAGCAGCTCCCGACAGGGGGAAACCTACGAGCAGTACTTC. This gives the protein CASSSRQGETYEQYF. The J gene is TRBJ2-7, the V gene TRBV7-2, with 9 nucleotides matching TRBD1. This CDR3 comprises 15 residues. Germline V gene data show CDR1 as SGHTA and CDR2 as FQGNSA. The junction had 6 bases not matched to a gene; V was cut back by 4 bases and J by 2 bases.

J is TRBJ1-3 and V is TRBV5-1, with D possibly matching TRBD1 (6 bases). V was cut by 1 base and J by 2 bases, with 10 bases left in between. This CDR3 contains 15 residues. Germline CDR1 is SGHRS and CDR2 is YFSETQ. CDR3 in DNA: TGCGCCAGCAGCTTGTCAGGGGATCCTGGAAACACCATATATTTT. It is translated as CASSLSGDPGNTIYF.

This chain joins TRBV30 and TRBJ2-1; a weak D match, TRBD2 (6 bases). Germline V CDR1 and CDR2: GTSNPN, SVGIG (reference sequence). Trimming removed 5 bases at V and 10 bases at J, with 12 bases between. The CDR3 spans 11 residues. Here the CDR3 DNA reads TGTGCCTGGTTCGGCGGGGAGGAGCAGTTCTTC. Its protein is CAWFGGEEQFF.

V usage is TRBV18 and J usage is TRBJ2-3, with 10 bases matching TRBD2. Looked up from germline, CDR1 is KGHSH and CDR2 is LQKENI. Trimming cost V 5 bases and J 4 bases; bases outside gene matches: 3. The CDR3 covers 14 residues. The CDR3 is CASSKAGGADTQYF. The CDR3 coding sequence is TGTGCCAGCTCAAAAGCGGGAGGGGCAGATACGCAGTATTTT. Drawing the rest from reference TRBV18 and TRBJ2-3, the complete variable domain is NAGVMQNPRHLVRRRGQEARLRCSPMKGHSHVYWYRQLPEEGLKFMVYLQKENIIDESGMPKERFSAEFPKEGPSILRIQQVVRGDSAAYFCASSKAGGADTQYFGPGTRLTVL.

V is TRBV27 and J is TRBJ1-2; the D is unclear. Trimming took 4 bases from V and 3 from J, leaving 18 bases between them. CDR3 size: 16 residues. The germline CDR1 and CDR2 sequences are MNHEY and SMNVEV (reference sequence). This CDR3 is CASSSYPIGDYYGYTF. The CDR3 DNA is TGTGCCAGCAGTTCCTACCCTATAGGCGACTACTATGGCTACACCTTC.

The rearrangement joins TRBV5-8 to TRBJ2-5; tentatively, D is TRBD1 (6 bases). The germline V gene has CDR1 SGHTS and CDR2 YDEGEE. The CDR3 contains 14 residues. V was cut by 1 base and J by 6 bases, with 13 bases left in between. The CDR3 DNA reads as TGTGCCAGCAGCTTGTTCCCAGGGGAAAAGACCCAGTACTTC. This codes for CASSLFPGEKTQYF. Using reference TRBV5-8 and TRBJ2-5 for the parts outside the CDR3, the full variable domain is EAGVTQSPTHLIKTRGQQATLRCSPISGHTSVYWYQQALGLGLQFLLWYDEGEERNRGNFPPRFSGRQFPNYSSELNVNALELEDSALYLCASSLFPGEKTQYFGPGTRLLVL.

This clone was detected a few times. The chain carries TRBV7-9 and TRBJ1-1, with 7 bases fitting TRBD1. The CDR3 spans 12 residues. Trimming took 8 bases from V and 4 from J; bases not matched to a gene: 4. In germline, CDR1 is SEHNR, CDR2 FQNEAQ (reference sequence). The CDR3 nucleotides are TGTGCCAGCTTCACAGGGGCCACTGAAGCTTTCTTT. It translates to CASFTGATEAFF.

The chain couples TRBV9 to TRBJ1-6; no clear D gene. V lost 5 bases and J 5 bases, leaving 11 bases between the germline ends. Looked up from germline, CDR1 is SGDLS and CDR2 is YYNGEE. The CDR3 consists of 14 residues. The CDR3 is CASSAGSNNSPLHF. DNA for the CDR3: TGTGCCAGCAGTGCGGGGTCGAATAATTCACCCCTCCACTTT.

The chain employs TRBV5-6 and TRBJ2-5, with 8 bases lining up with TRBD1. V shed 4 bases, J shed 4 bases, and the junction held 9 bases outside the gene matches. The V gene's germline CDR1 is SGHDT and CDR2 YYEEEE. CDR3 size: 15 residues. The DNA of the CDR3 is TGTGCCAGCAGCCTACTCGACAGGGGCGCAGAGACCCAGTACTTC. Residues: CASSLLDRGAETQYF. Full variable domain (outside the CDR3, taken from reference TRBV5-6 and TRBJ2-5): DAGVTQSPTHLIKTRGQQVTLRCSPKSGHDTVSWYQQALGQGPQFIFQYYEEEERQRGNFPDRFSGHQFPNYSSELNVNALLLGDSALYLCASSLLDRGAETQYFGPGTRLLVL.

The rearrangement uses TRBV4-1 and TRBJ2-2; a possible D gene is TRBD1 (6 bases). CDR3 length: 12 residues. V lost 3 bases and J 13 bases, leaving 12 bases between the germline ends. Germline V gene lookup returns CDR1 MGHRA and CDR2 YSYEKL. Written as DNA, the CDR3 is TGCGCCAGCAGCCACTCACAGGGAGTGCTGTTTTTT. Encoded protein: CASSHSQGVLFF.

The chain joins TRBV7-2 to TRBJ2-7, with TRBD1 matching 10 bases. Germline-derived CDR1 and CDR2 are SGHTA and FQGNSA. CDR3 length: 15 amino acids. V trimming: 2 bases; J trimming: 5 bases; junction bases outside the gene matches: 6. The CDR3 DNA is TGTGCCAGCAGCTTAAGGGACAGGGGTGTTGACGAGCAGTACTTC. The encoded protein is CASSLRDRGVDEQYF.

The chain recombines TRBV15 with TRBJ1-5; no firm D call. CDR1 is LNHNV and CDR2 is YYDKDF in the germline V gene (reference sequence). Trimming removed 3 bases from V and 3 bases from J, with 9 bases in between. The CDR3 totals 14 residues. The CDR3 region has the DNA TGTGCCACCAGCAGTGGACTGATCAATCAGCCCCAGCATTTT. Protein product: CATSSGLINQPQHF.

The rearrangement uses TRBV5-1 and TRBJ1-1, with D perhaps matching TRBD1 (6 bases). Germline V CDR1 and CDR2: SGHRS, YFSETQ. The CDR3 is 14 amino acids. V lost 0 bases and J lost 5, with 11 bases in between. The CDR3 DNA follows: TGCGCCAGCAGCTTGGGCAGGGGAGGGACTGAAGCTTTCTTT. It specifies CASSLGRGGTEAFF.

CDR3 loop: CATSLHRVQETQYF. In nucleotides, the CDR3 is TGTGCCACCAGCCTCCACAGGGTACAAGAGACCCAGTACTTC. The chain joins TRBV15 to TRBJ2-5; D is possibly TRBD1 (6 bases). V shed 5 bases and J shed 2 bases, with 12 bases lying between them. CDR3 length: 14 amino acids. Per germline, CDR1 LNHNV and CDR2 YYDKDF (reference sequence).

V is TRBV19 and J is TRBJ2-6; 7 bases fit TRBD1. The germline gives CDR1 LNHDA, CDR2 SQIVND (reference sequence). V gave up 8 bases and J gave up 0 bases; unmatched junction bases: 7. The CDR3 loop spans 16 amino acids. The CDR3 bases are TGTGCCAGTGGCCGGGACAGTCTCTCTGGGGCCAACGTCCTGACTTTC. Amino acid sequence: CASGRDSLSGANVLTF.

J is TRBJ2-7 and V is TRBV19; D unresolved. Per germline, CDR1 LNHDA and CDR2 SQIVND (reference sequence). This CDR3 contains 14 residues. Trimming pared 6 bases from V and 4 bases from J, leaving 16 bases between. The CDR3 coding sequence is TGTGCCAGTAGCAAACCCGGGTTAAGTTACGAGCAGTACTTC. Encoded protein: CASSKPGLSYEQYF.

The chain employs TRBV13 and TRBJ1-2, with D unresolved. In germline, CDR1 is PRHDT, CDR2 FYEKMQ (reference sequence). CDR3 length: 13 residues. V lost 2 bases and J 7 bases, leaving 11 bases between the germline ends. The CDR3 DNA reads TGTGCCAGCAGCTTACCCGGGGAGGGTGGCTACACCTTC. This sequence encodes CASSLPGEGGYTF.

This sequence joins TRBV7-2 and TRBJ2-7, with D perhaps matching TRBD2 (6 bases). This CDR3 has 12 amino acids. V was trimmed by 6 bases and J by 4 bases, leaving 10 bases between them. Looked up from germline, CDR1 is SGHTA and CDR2 is FQGNSA. The CDR3 spells CASRDAGYEQYF. Written as DNA, the CDR3 is TGTGCCAGCAGGGATGCGGGATACGAGCAGTACTTC.

The chain joins TRBV16 to TRBJ1-1, with D unclear. Germline V CDR1 and CDR2: KGHSY, FQNENV. The CDR3 runs to 12 residues. V lost 5 bases to trimming and J lost 7 bases, with 11 bases between them. The CDR3 coding sequence is TGTGCCAGCAGCACACGAGGGAGTGAAGCTTTCTTT. This encodes CASSTRGSEAFF.

CDR3 DNA sequence: TGTGCCAGCAGTTTCTTGGGGCTCCAGTATCAGCCCCAGCATTTT. Protein: CASSFLGLQYQPQHF. The genes are TRBV28 and TRBJ1-5; D may be TRBD1 (5 bases). Per the germline V gene, CDR1 is MDHEN and CDR2 is SYDVKM. Trimming pared 3 bases from V and 5 bases from J, leaving 14 bases between. CDR3 length: 15 amino acids.

The gene calls are TRBV5-4 and TRBJ1-1; D might be TRBD1 (5 bases). In germline, CDR1 is SGHNT, CDR2 YYREEE (reference sequence). V was cut by 0 bases and J by 12 bases, with 21 bases left in between. The CDR3 contains 15 residues. CDR3 protein: CASSLGSQGTSETFF. As DNA, the CDR3 is TGTGCCAGCAGCTTGGGTTCGCAGGGAACATCCGAGACTTTCTTT.

This chain joins TRBV6-5 and TRBJ2-2, with 7 nucleotides matching TRBD2. Germline assignment: CDR1 MNHEY and CDR2 SVGAGI. Trimming removed 4 bases from V and 4 bases from J; junction bases left unmatched: 3. CDR3 size: 14 residues. In DNA form, the CDR3 reads TGTGCCAGCAGTTCCAGGACTAGCACCGGGGAGCTGTTTTTT. Its translation: CASSSRTSTGELFF.

This chain connects TRBV10-3 to TRBJ2-6, with D possibly matching TRBD2 (6 bases). Trimming pared 3 bases from V and 1 base from J, leaving 7 bases between. The CDR3 is made up of 15 amino acids. The germline gives CDR1 ENHRY, CDR2 SYGVKD. CDR3 protein: CAISDGGSGANVLTF. The CDR3 DNA reads as TGTGCCATCAGTGACGGGGGTTCTGGGGCCAACGTCCTGACTTTC.

The V and J genes are TRBV19 and TRBJ1-2; no clear D gene. The CDR3 length is 12 residues. From germline, CDR1 is LNHDA and CDR2 SQIVND (reference sequence). Trimming pared 7 bases from V and 4 bases from J, leaving 10 bases between. The CDR3 DNA reads as TGTGCCAGTAACGGTTTCCTCTATGGCTACACCTTC. Amino acid sequence: CASNGFLYGYTF.

V gene TRBV3-1 (or the pseudogene TRBV3-2) combines with J gene TRBJ1-2; 7 bases fit TRBD1. From germline, CDR1 is LGHDT and CDR2 YNNKEL (reference sequence). This CDR3 has 14 residues. Trimming at V came to 1 base and at J to 4 bases, leaving 3 bases not matched to a gene. Written as DNA, the CDR3 is TGTGCCAGCAGCCAAGGGACAGGTCTCTATGGCTACACCTTC. Translating gives CASSQGTGLYGYTF.

This clone has just one count. The V call is TRBV15, the J call TRBJ2-7, with 7 bases aligning to TRBD2. CDR3 length: 13 residues. Germline CDR1 reads LNHNV; CDR2 reads YYDKDF (reference sequence). The V segment lost 5 bases and the J segment 2 bases; nucleotides outside the gene matches: 3. CDR3: CATSREDAYEQYF. The DNA of the CDR3 is TGTGCCACCAGCCGGGAGGATGCCTACGAGCAGTACTTC.

The chain has TRBV7-2 and TRBJ1-3; D is uncertain. The CDR3 covers 14 residues. Germline V gene lookup returns CDR1 SGHTA and CDR2 FQGNSA. Trimming removed 5 bases at V and 2 bases at J, with 10 bases between. The CDR3: CASSPPGPGNTIYF. The CDR3 DNA reads TGTGCCAGCAGCCCTCCGGGTCCTGGAAACACCATATATTTT.